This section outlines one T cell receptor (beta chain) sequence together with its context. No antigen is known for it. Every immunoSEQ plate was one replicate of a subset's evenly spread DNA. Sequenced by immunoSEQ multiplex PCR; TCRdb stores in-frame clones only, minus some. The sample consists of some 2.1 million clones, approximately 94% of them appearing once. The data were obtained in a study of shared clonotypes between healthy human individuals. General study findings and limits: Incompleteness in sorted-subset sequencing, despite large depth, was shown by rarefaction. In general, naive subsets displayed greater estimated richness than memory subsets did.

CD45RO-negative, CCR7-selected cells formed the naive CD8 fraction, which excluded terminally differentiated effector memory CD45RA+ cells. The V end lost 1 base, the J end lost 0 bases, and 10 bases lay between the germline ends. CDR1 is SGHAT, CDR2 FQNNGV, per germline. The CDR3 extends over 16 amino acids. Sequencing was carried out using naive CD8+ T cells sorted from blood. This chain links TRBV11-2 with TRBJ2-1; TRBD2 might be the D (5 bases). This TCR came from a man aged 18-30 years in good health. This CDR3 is CASSLVAFSSYNEQFF. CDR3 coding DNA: TGTGCCAGCAGCTTAGTAGCGTTCAGCTCCTACAATGAGCAGTTCTTC.